Below, 9 T cell receptor beta chains from the same sample are listed, as sequenced in a study of blood T cell repertoires in COVID-19. Data came from immunoSEQ multiplex PCR; TCRdb stores just in-frame clones and leaves some out. The sample includes about 120,000 clones, 82% seen only once; the top ten take approximately 5%. The sample comprised peripheral blood. All receptors come from a woman between 65 and 79 years old with acute or convalescent COVID-19.

This clone was observed a handful of times. CDR3 coding DNA: TGTGCCAGCAGTGCCCACTGGGACAGGGTGAGGACGGCGGGTGGCTACACCTTC. Translation gives CASSAHWDRVRTAGGYTF. The chain uses TRBV6-1 and TRBJ1-2, with 9 bases that match TRBD1. The V and J ends lost 4 bases and 7 bases, in that order; junction bases with no gene match: 19. The CDR3 loop spans 18 amino acids. Germline V gene data show CDR1 as MNHNS and CDR2 as SASEGT.

This rearrangement joins TRBV25-1 to TRBJ2-7; D uncertain. CDR1 MGHDK and CDR2 SYGVNS come from the germline V gene. The ends were cut back, 5 bases at V and 5 bases at J, with 4 bases in the middle. The CDR3 is 10 residues long. CDR3 in DNA: TGTGCCAGCAGTACGGACGAGCAGTACGTC. Its translation: CASSTDEQYV.

The gene calls are TRBV19 and TRBJ1-2; 9 bases match TRBD1. The CDR3 runs 16 residues. Germline CDR1 reads LNHDA; CDR2 reads SQIVND (reference sequence). Trimming removed 2 bases from V and 3 bases from J; junction bases left unmatched: 7. CDR3 region: CASSISGRTGDYGYTF. The CDR3 region has the DNA TGTGCCAGTAGTATAAGCGGCCGGACAGGGGACTATGGCTACACCTTC.

J is TRBJ1-2 and V is TRBV28, with 7 bases fitting TRBD1. Germline lookup yields CDR1 MDHEN and CDR2 SYDVKM. The CDR3 consists of 14 residues. The V and J ends lost 5 bases and 4 bases, in that order; junction bases with no gene match: 7. The CDR3: CASSENRQGYGYTF. CDR3 DNA sequence: TGTGCCAGCAGTGAAAACAGACAGGGCTATGGCTACACCTTC.

This rearrangement joins TRBV18 to TRBJ2-3, with D tentatively TRBD2 (5 bases). CDR3 length: 14 amino acids. The ends were cut back, 3 bases at V and 5 bases at J, with 12 bases in the middle. CDR1 and CDR2 (germline): KGHSH, LQKENI. CDR3: CASSPELVGDTQYF. The CDR3 DNA sequence: TGTGCCAGCTCACCGGAACTAGTCGGAGATACGCAGTATTTT.

The rearrangement joins TRBV6-2 or TRBV6-3 to TRBJ2-1; 10 positions match TRBD2. Germline V gene data show CDR1 as MNHEY and CDR2 as SVGEGT. CDR3 length equals 15 residues. J was trimmed by 9 bases and V by 2 bases; bases with no gene match: 7. CDR3 bases: TGTGCCAGCAGTTACAAAGCGGGGGGGCCCCTTGAGCAGTTCTTC. The encoded protein is CASSYKAGGPLEQFF.

The chain links TRBV6-6 to TRBJ2-1; 10 bases line up with TRBD1. CDR1 MNHNY and CDR2 SVGAGI come from the germline V gene (reference sequence). The CDR3 is 15 residues long. Germline trimming cut 7 bases from V and 3 bases from J; bases unmatched to any gene: 6. The CDR3 protein is CASTRGTGVYNEQFF. Here the CDR3 DNA reads TGTGCCAGCACTCGAGGGACAGGGGTCTACAATGAGCAGTTCTTC.

The rearrangement joins TRBV4-3 to TRBJ1-2; D is perhaps TRBD1 (6 bases). The CDR3 consists of 16 residues. Between the trimmed V and J ends, which lost 1 base and 2 bases, there was a span of 14 bases. Germline CDR1 reads LGHNA; CDR2 reads YSLEER. The chain's CDR3 is CASSQAGAMINYGYTF. As DNA, the CDR3 is TGCGCCAGCAGCCAAGCAGGGGCGATGATAAACTATGGCTACACCTTC.

V is TRBV10-3 and J is TRBJ2-5, with 9 bases fitting TRBD2. Germline V lookup: CDR1 ENHRY, CDR2 SYGVKD. The junction had 10 bases not matched to a gene; V was cut back by 4 bases and J by 4 bases. The CDR3 covers 16 residues. CDR3 coding DNA: TGTGCCATCAGTGCTGGGACTAGCCGTTTTATAGAGACCCAGTACTTC. Amino acid sequence: CAISAGTSRFIETQYF.